At least ten counts were recorded for the clone carrying this T cell receptor beta chain. Its specificity is not known. This CDR3 spans 15 amino acids. Trimming took 2 bases from V and 3 from J, leaving 10 bases between them. Germline CDR1 and CDR2: SGHTA and FQGTGA. The data belong to a study of T cells in Graves' hyperthyroidism and ophthalmopathy. Study-level results: By a 13 V-J model, ophthalmopathy was set apart from stable hyperthyroidism.

Aged 18 to 65, the patients had hyperthyroidism that was newly diagnosed and had lasted under 2 months. Amplified regions were TCR beta CDR3 sequences from RNA transcripts. The primer set for the first-round RT-PCR of the TCR CDR3 was HTBI. Each CDR3 protein gets one entry after TCRdb re-called the multiplex PCR reads with MiXCR. The repertoire consists of about 200,000 distinct CDR3 sequences, with about a sixth occurring once and the leading ten covering more than 50%. The chain has TRBV7-3 and TRBJ2-2; D is possibly TRBD1 (5 bases). The sample consisted of blood. This receptor was taken from a woman between 45 and 60 years old with Graves' hyperthyroidism. The CDR3 DNA reads as TGTGCCAGCAGCTTACAGGGTTGGGACACCGGGGAGCTGTTTTTT. Its translation is CASSLQGWDTGELFF.